These T cell receptor beta chains were read from a single sample in a study of control samples from healthy donors and cancer patients. Only in-frame clones appear in the TCRdb table, and some are missing; sequencing was by immunoSEQ multiplex PCR. Of some 71,000 clones in the sample, less than 95% were seen once. Sequencing was performed on PBMCs. The receptors here all came from a woman between 50 and 59 years old with colorectal cancer. The CDR3 runs from the conserved cysteine through the conserved F or W. The D gene is left open where the match is weak. Size is omitted from some rows. Given values are once, few, many or a class for expanded clones.

j_gene	d_gene	abundance	v_gene	CDR3nt	CDR3aa
TRBJ2-5	-	once	TRBV10-3	TGTGCCATCAAGACCAGCGGGCTACTGGAGACCCAGTACTTC	CAIKTSGLLETQYF
TRBJ1-2	TRBD1	-	TRBV28	TGTGCCAGCAGACCGGACAGGAACTATGGCTACACCTTC	CASRPDRNYGYTF
TRBJ2-3	-	-	TRBV5-4	TGTGCCAGCAGCTTGCCCAACGGGGGTACGCAGTATTTT	CASSLPNGGTQYF
TRBJ1-4	-	-	TRBV5-1	TGCGCCAGCAGCATAGGGACAAGAACTAATGAAAAACTGTTTTTT	CASSIGTRTNEKLFF
TRBJ1-4	-	few	TRBV9	TGTGCCAGCAGCGTAGGCGGCAGGAGGAATGAAAAACTGTTTTTT	CASSVGGRRNEKLFF
TRBJ2-7	TRBD1	once	TRBV18	TGTGCCAGCTCTAGGGACAGCTACGAGCAGTACTTC	CASSRDSYEQYF
TRBJ2-1	-	-	TRBV9	TGTGCCAGCAGCACTCAAAGACACTCCAGCTCCTACAATGAGCAGTTCTTC	CASSTQRHSSSYNEQFF
TRBJ1-1	-	-	TRBV3-1/TRBV3-2	TGTGCCAGCAAGGGGGACCGGACTGAAGCTTTCTTT	CASKGDRTEAFF
TRBJ1-5	TRBD1	-	TRBV5-4	TGTGCCAGCAGCTCAGACAGGGGCCGCAATCAGCCCCAGCATTTT	CASSSDRGRNQPQHF
TRBJ1-2	-	-	TRBV6-5	TGTGCCAGCAGCTCCGGACAGACCATCTATGGCTACACCTTC	CASSSGQTIYGYTF
TRBJ1-2	TRBD1	-	TRBV5-6	TGTGCCAGCAGCATAGACAGGGGGCAGACCAACTACTATGGCTACACCTTC	CASSIDRGQTNYYGYTF
TRBJ2-6	-	-	TRBV18	TGTGCCAGCTCACCGACTAGCTCTGGGGCCAACGTCCTGACTTTC	CASSPTSSGANVLTF
TRBJ2-7	-	once	TRBV5-1	TGCGCCAGCAGCTACGGACAGACCTACGAGCAGTACTTC	CASSYGQTYEQYF
TRBJ2-3	TRBD2	-	TRBV2	TGTGCCAGCCGGGGGGGACTCTCAAAAGATACGCAGTATTTT	CASRGGLSKDTQYF
TRBJ2-1	TRBD2	-	TRBV2	TGTGCCAGCAGTCTAGGACTAGACGAGTTCTTC	CASSLGLDEFF
TRBJ2-7	-	once	TRBV7-3	TGTGCCAGCAGCTCCTCCGGGGACTACGAGCAGTACTTC	CASSSSGDYEQYF
TRBJ2-7	-	-	TRBV21-1	TGTGCCAGCAGCAAAGGCTTTTTCGTCCGGGGGTGGGCGTCCCGAACCTCCTCCTACGAGCAGTACTTC	CASSKGFFVRGWASRTSSYEQYF
TRBJ2-1	-	-	TRBV10-2	TGCGCCAGCAGTGAGTCGAGGGTGTTGTCCTACAATGAGCAGTTCTTC	CASSESRVLSYNEQFF
TRBJ1-5	-	-	TRBV28	TGTGCCAGCAGTTTCCAGGGGACTATGTATCAGCCCCAGCATTTT	CASSFQGTMYQPQHF
TRBJ1-4	-	-	TRBV6-1	TGTGCCAGCAGTGATTTTGGGCAGCGTGAAAAACTGTTTTTT	CASSDFGQREKLFF
TRBJ1-1	TRBD1	-	TRBV5-1	TGCGCCAGCAGCTCCCGGGACAGGGGAGCTTTTGAAGCTTTCTTT	CASSSRDRGAFEAFF
TRBJ1-2	-	-	TRBV12-3/TRBV12-4	TGTGCCAGCAGTTTAGGGACAGCCTTCTACACCTTC	CASSLGTAFYTF
TRBJ1-5	TRBD1	once	TRBV7-2	TGTGCCAGCAGCCCCGACAGGGGGAATCAGCCCCAGCATTTT	CASSPDRGNQPQHF
TRBJ1-1	-	-	TRBV7-8	TGTGCCAGCAGTATAGGGGCAGGGAAATCGAACACTGAAGCTTTCTTT	CASSIGAGKSNTEAFF
TRBJ1-4	TRBD1	-	TRBV19	TGTGCCAGTAGCTTCCGGGACAGAACATCAACTAATGAAAAACTGTTTTTT	CASSFRDRTSTNEKLFF
TRBJ2-1	-	-	TRBV15	TGTGCCACCAGCAGAGAAGGGACTTCAGGGGGTGAGCAGTTCTTC	CATSREGTSGGEQFF
TRBJ1-2	-	-	TRBV7-9	TGTGCCAGCAGCTTAGGATTGGTGGGCTCGGGTGGCTACACCTTC	CASSLGLVGSGGYTF
TRBJ1-3	-	-	TRBV28	TGTGCCAGCAGTTTTGGAGGAGTTTCCCCCTTGGAGAGGACCATATATTTT	CASSFGGVSPLERTIYF
TRBJ2-1	-	-	TRBV7-9	TGTGCCAGCTCGACGAGGGTCGCCAATGAGCAGTTCTTC	CASSTRVANEQFF
TRBJ2-3	-	-	TRBV28	TGTGCCAGCAGTTCGGGACACACAGATACGCAGTATTTT	CASSSGHTDTQYF
TRBJ2-5	-	-	TRBV6-5	TGTGCCAGCCTGGCGAGGAAGGGACAAGAGACCCAGTACTTC	CASLARKGQETQYF
TRBJ2-1	TRBD2	-	TRBV15	TGTGCCACCAGCAGAGAAGCGGGATCGTTCGATGAGCAGTTCTTC	CATSREAGSFDEQFF
TRBJ2-1	-	-	TRBV28	TGTGCCGGATGTAATGGGGGGACAGTTGACAATGAGCAGTTCTTC	CAGCNGGTVDNEQFF
TRBJ2-7	-	-	TRBV18	TGTGCCAGCTCTCCTAATTCCTACGAGCAGTACTTC	CASSPNSYEQYF